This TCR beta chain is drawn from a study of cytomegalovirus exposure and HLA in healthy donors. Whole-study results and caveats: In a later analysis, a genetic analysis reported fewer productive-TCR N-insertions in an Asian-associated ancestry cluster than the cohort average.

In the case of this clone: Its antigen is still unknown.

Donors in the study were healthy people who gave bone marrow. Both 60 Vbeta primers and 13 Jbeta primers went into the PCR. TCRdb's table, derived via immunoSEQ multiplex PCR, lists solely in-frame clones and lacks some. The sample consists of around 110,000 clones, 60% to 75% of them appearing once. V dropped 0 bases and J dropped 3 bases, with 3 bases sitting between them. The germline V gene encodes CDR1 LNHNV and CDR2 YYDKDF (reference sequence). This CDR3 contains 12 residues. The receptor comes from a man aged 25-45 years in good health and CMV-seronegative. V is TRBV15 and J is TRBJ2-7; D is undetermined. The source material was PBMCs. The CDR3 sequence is CATSRDRYEQYF. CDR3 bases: TGTGCCACCAGCAGAGATCGCTACGAGCAGTACTTC.